This T cell receptor beta chain stems from a study of T cell responses to AZD1222 COVID-19 vaccine. Overall study results and limits: Clonal diversity was possibly underestimated; the donors were predominantly white British and more often female. Regions 160-218 and 743-854 dominated among vaccine-associated CD4 TCRs spanning spike. Samples come after the peak T cell response, not at day 14.

As concerns this clone: Its specificity is not known.

Trimming took 7 bases from V and 0 from J, leaving 13 bases between them. The CDR3 contains 15 residues. Germline CDR1 SEHNR, CDR2 FQNEAQ (reference sequence). The data were produced by immunoSEQ multiplex PCR, yet TCRdb's version contains in-frame clones alone and is incomplete. The sample has over 100,000 clones; about 90% are singletons. Here the sequenced sample was peripheral blood, taken 28 days after the second AZD1222 dose. The receptor was derived from an adult who received the AZD1222 COVID-19 vaccine. The J gene is TRBJ1-3, the V gene TRBV7-9, with D unclear. The DNA for the CDR3 is TGTGCCAGCACCCTGGCGCCCAGCTCTGGAAACACCATATATTTT. This translates into CASTLAPSSGNTIYF.